The clone carrying this T cell receptor (beta chain) occurred many times. Its antigen is undetermined. RNA was extracted from bulk tissue without any cell sorting. The normal lung tissue was taken more than 3 cm from the tumor edge. Three rounds of nested PCR, following a modified ARM-PCR protocol, produced the TCRbeta library. Using its own MiXCR run on the multiplex PCR reads, TCRdb lists one record per CDR3 protein. Among tens of thousands of distinct CDR3 sequences listed, 74% were seen once. The sample belongs to a study of tumor and adjacent non-tumor tissue in lung cancer. Study-wide context: There were around 11 adenocarcinoma, a couple of squamous cell carcinoma and 1 small cell lung cancer cases. Study-level findings and limits: Normal lung showed higher cumulative top 100 clone frequency than tumor.

CDR1 is KGHDR and CDR2 is SFDVKD in the germline V gene. The ends were cut back, 2 bases at V and 4 bases at J, with 7 bases in the middle. The CDR3 totals 14 residues. V gene TRBV24-1 combines with J gene TRBJ2-2; D is unresolved. The TCR originated in a woman aged 55-70 years with non-small cell lung cancer. Sequencing input: distant non-tumor lung tissue. This CDR3 reads CATSDSRSTGELFF. The CDR3 DNA sequence: TGTGCCACCAGTGATTCTAGGTCCACCGGGGAGCTGTTTTTT.